This TCR delta chain comes out of a study of delta chains in infants with herpesvirus infections (dated by TCRdb to the early 2020s). For the study in its entirety: A Ugandan infant birth cohort was prospectively followed from birth to characterize gammadelta T cell responses to primary cytomegalovirus (CMV) infection. A public fetal Vdelta1/Vgamma8 gammadelta TCR clonotype was searched for in infants infected with CMV after birth. gammadelta TCRs were sequenced from PBMC obtained from about 19 CMV-infected infants (one congenitally infected) and under 10 CMV-uninfected infants for whom sufficient sample was available. By approximate age, the infant blood samples fell into groups of 1.5, 4, 8 and 12 months. Belgian fetal and cord blood gammadelta TCR data that had been published previously were included solely for comparison and were not produced in this cohort.

Pregnant women getting prenatal care were recruited in Kampala, Uganda, and their infants were enrolled; maternal HIV status had to be documented. Weekly visits were made to families, and infant clinical information, oral swabs and peripheral blood were collected beginning at 6 weeks of age and every 4 months thereafter. Blood was drawn into heparin tubes, and PBMC were separated by Ficoll-Paque density gradient centrifugation and then cryopreserved. Beyond this particular receptor, the publication reports: The authors acknowledged a small sample size and a lack of race- or environment-matched controls, because almost all Ugandans acquire CMV before adulthood. The public clonotype might still be present below the detection limit in CMV-uninfected infants. The public clonotype was detected only at the first time point after infection and was not found in uninfected infants or in infants infected after 120 days. Of some 20 CMV-infected infants, several carried the public Vdelta1 clonotype: three infants infected postnatally before 120 days of age and the congenitally infected infant. Within Vdelta1 cells, the frequency of the public clonotype appeared to be inversely correlated with age at infection and to decay rapidly, seemingly not persisting past roughly two months.

This clone was seen a handful of times. Which antigen it targets is not known. The sample holds no much larger clone one base away, and base qualities are not on file. The library relied on RT-PCR. PBMC RNA was reverse transcribed with SuperScript II using gamma-chain- and delta-chain-specific primers to generate TCR cDNA. The cDNA was purified with AMPure XP beads, then amplified and indexed with Illumina adapters using the Nextera XT Index Kit. gammadelta TCR libraries were sequenced on an Illumina MiSeq with a V2 300-cycle kit. The study's processing was this. Using MiXCR v2.1.12, CDR3 sequences were assembled, and reads were mapped onto D, J and V genes obtained from GenBank. Repertoire analyses of the CDR3 clonotypes were performed with VDJtools v1.2.1. TCRdb processed the public reads again with the CATT caller, after which rows with matching DNA were combined. Clone size and V and J calls follow TCRdb, not the original study. A total of more than 2,000 delta-chain clones appear in this sample, under 50% of them only once. About 5% of the sample goes to the ten largest clones.

CDR1 and CDR2 are drawn from the germline V gene: TSWWSYY, QGS. Measured from the cysteine to the phenylalanine, the CDR3 is 22 residues long. Here the CDR3 DNA is all that survives: 66 bases in frame from base 1. The V and J ends are trimmed by 1 base and 0 bases, leaving 30 bases between them. This TCR came from a human donor who was a Ugandan infant, either HIV-exposed or HIV-unexposed (not recorded which). The material was peripheral blood, obtained at time point 4 of longitudinal follow-up. The chain employs TRDV1 and TRDJ1; the D gene remains uncertain. CDR3 loop: CALGEPIIISILGLKDTDKLIF. The DNA is as follows: TGTGCTCTTGGGGAACCAATTATAATCTCCATCCTCGGTCTCAAGGACACCGATAAACTCATCTTT.